These T cell receptor beta chains were read from a single sample in a study of vaccination and CD4 T cells after COVID-19. TCRdb itself ran the PCR reads through MiXCR, one entry per CDR3 protein. In the table there are under 20,000 distinct CDR3 sequences, 40% of which are singletons. Their recognized antigens are unknown. The sequenced sample was CD4+ T cells from blood, cultured in vitro, obtained after SARS-CoV-2 vaccination. The source of these receptors is a human donor who had recovered from COVID-19. Each CDR3 is given with its conserved first and last residue. Each record gives: CDR3 DNA, CDR3 protein, J gene, V gene, clone size, D gene. The D gene is left open where the match is weak. Rows give clone size only sometimes, using once, few, many, or a class for an expanded clone.

TGTGCCACCAGTGAGGGGAAGACTTGGGCCACAGATACGCAGTATTTT,CATSEGKTWATDTQYF,TRBJ2-3,TRBV24-1,-,-
TGCAGCGTTGAACCCAAAGGACATCTTTTTAACTATGGCTACACCTTC,CSVEPKGHLFNYGYTF,TRBJ1-2,TRBV29-1,once,-
TGTGCCAGCAGCTTGCGGCAGGGAGGTCGTAGGACCGGGGAGCTGTTTTTT,CASSLRQGGRRTGELFF,TRBJ2-2,TRBV5-6,once,-
TGTGCCAGCAGCCTGACAGAGAGTAATTCACCCCTCCACTTT,CASSLTESNSPLHF,TRBJ1-6,TRBV5-4,-,-
TGTGCCAGCAGCTTGGAACGACATACTGAAGCTTTCTTT,CASSLERHTEAFF,TRBJ1-1,TRBV7-2,few,-
TGTGCCAGCAGCTCCAGGGGCCCTGGGGACAATGAGCAGTTCTTC,CASSSRGPGDNEQFF,TRBJ2-1,TRBV7-3,-,-
TGTGCCAGTACGTATCCCGCAGGGAACACTGAAGCTTTCTTT,CASTYPAGNTEAFF,TRBJ1-1,TRBV19,-,-
TGTGCCTGGAGTGTACAACAGAACTGTGGCTACACCTTC,CAWSVQQNCGYTF,TRBJ1-2,TRBV30,-,-
TGTGCCAGCAGTTACATCTTGCTACTACCGCGTCTGCCAAACACCGGGGAGCTGTTTTTT,CASSYILLLPRLPNTGELFF,TRBJ2-2,TRBV6-5,-,-
TGTGCCAGCAGTTATTCCAAGATCACAGATACGCAGTATTTT,CASSYSKITDTQYF,TRBJ2-3,TRBV6-5,few,-
TGCAGTGCTCCAGGGGGGACTAGCATTAAGTCAGATACGCAGTATTTT,CSAPGGTSIKSDTQYF,TRBJ2-3,TRBV20-1,-,TRBD2
TGTGCCAGCAGTTTTAAAGTTTGGGACTACGAGCAGTACTTC,CASSFKVWDYEQYF,TRBJ2-7,TRBV6-2/TRBV6-3,-,-
TGTGCCAGCAGTTTATTTGGGCAGTTCACCGGGGAGCTGTTTTTT,CASSLFGQFTGELFF,TRBJ2-2,TRBV28,-,-
TGTGCCAGCAGCCCAGGGGGGGGACTTAACACCGGGGAGCTGTTTTTT,CASSPGGGLNTGELFF,TRBJ2-2,TRBV7-2,-,-
TGTGCCAGCAGCTTACCGATCAGACTAGCGGGTAACACAGATACGCAGTATTTT,CASSLPIRLAGNTDTQYF,TRBJ2-3,TRBV7-9,-,TRBD2
TGTGCCAGCAGCTTAGACGGACGGCGTGAAGCTTTCTTT,CASSLDGRREAFF,TRBJ1-1,TRBV7-2,-,-
TGTGCCTGGAGTGCCGCCGAGGGAAGAATCTATGGCTACACCTTC,CAWSAAEGRIYGYTF,TRBJ1-2,TRBV30,-,-
TGTGCCAGCTCACCAGGAGAGGACACTGAAGCTTTCTTT,CASSPGEDTEAFF,TRBJ1-1,TRBV18,few,-
TGTGCCAGCAGCCGGGGACAGGGGGCGCAGGGAACTGAAGCTTTCTTT,CASSRGQGAQGTEAFF,TRBJ1-1,TRBV6-1,-,TRBD1
TGTGCCAGCAGTCGCGGGCTAGACTACGAGCAGTACTTC,CASSRGLDYEQYF,TRBJ2-7,TRBV6-2/TRBV6-3,-,-
TGTGCCAGCAGTAGGCTGGAGGGGGCCGGGGGCTACACCTTC,CASSRLEGAGGYTF,TRBJ1-2,TRBV6-1,-,TRBD1
TGTGCCAGCAGTTGGGGCGGGAGTGACACCGGGGAGCTGTTTTTT,CASSWGGSDTGELFF,TRBJ2-2,TRBV6-5,once,TRBD2
TGCAGTGCTACGTCCCCGGGAGGAGGCGAGCAGTACTTC,CSATSPGGGEQYF,TRBJ2-7,TRBV20-1,few,TRBD2
TGTGCCAGCAGGGATTCCGGGACAGGGGTTTTGGAGACCCAGTACTTC,CASRDSGTGVLETQYF,TRBJ2-5,TRBV28,-,TRBD1
TGTGCCAGCAGTCCCGGCCTGGGGGAGCAGTACTTC,CASSPGLGEQYF,TRBJ2-7,TRBV12-3/TRBV12-4,-,-
TGTGCCAGCAGTTCGGACCCTAAGTCGCGAAGCGGCTACACCTTC,CASSSDPKSRSGYTF,TRBJ1-2,TRBV27,-,-
TGCAGTGCCCACACCGACACCGCCTACGAGCAGTACTTC,CSAHTDTAYEQYF,TRBJ2-7,TRBV20-1,-,-
TGTGCCAGCAGCTTCGACCGGGACAGGGGAACCTACGAGCAGTACTTC,CASSFDRDRGTYEQYF,TRBJ2-7,TRBV7-8,few,TRBD1
TGCAGTGCAGGGCAAGAGGGCACCTACAATGAGCAGTTCTTC,CSAGQEGTYNEQFF,TRBJ2-1,TRBV20-1,-,-
TGTGCCAGCAGTCGGACTAGCGGGGGAAGCACAGATACGCAGTATTTT,CASSRTSGGSTDTQYF,TRBJ2-3,TRBV28,-,TRBD2
TGCAGTGCTAGAGGTACGGGAAGCTCCTACAATGAGCAGTTCTTC,CSARGTGSSYNEQFF,TRBJ2-1,TRBV20-1,few,-
TGTGCCAGCAGTGAGCTTGCTGGCTCCGGTGGCTACACCTTC,CASSELAGSGGYTF,TRBJ1-2,TRBV2,few,-
TGTGCCAGCAGCTTAGGTGAGCGGAGCACAGATACGCAGTATTTT,CASSLGERSTDTQYF,TRBJ2-3,TRBV7-9,-,-
TGTGCCAGCAGCATGGATTACGAGCAGTACTTC,CASSMDYEQYF,TRBJ2-7,TRBV7-9,few,-
TGTGCCAGCAGGGGGATGGGACAGAGACCGAACACCGGGGAGCTGTTTTTT,CASRGMGQRPNTGELFF,TRBJ2-2,TRBV25-1,-,TRBD1
TGTGCCAGCAGTCTGGGACCTGGGCAAGAGACCCAGTACTTC,CASSLGPGQETQYF,TRBJ2-5,TRBV6-1,-,-
TGTGCCAGCAGTTTAGGACAGAAAAATCAGCCCCAGCATTTT,CASSLGQKNQPQHF,TRBJ1-5,TRBV28,-,-
TGTGCCACCAGCAGAGCCCAAAGCACAGATACGCAGTATTTT,CATSRAQSTDTQYF,TRBJ2-3,TRBV15,-,-
TGTGCCAGCAGTGCGGAGCAGGGAGCACCCTACGAGCAGTACTTC,CASSAEQGAPYEQYF,TRBJ2-7,TRBV6-1,few,-
TGCAGTGCGACGGGCGTGAGTGGAAACACCATATATTTT,CSATGVSGNTIYF,TRBJ1-3,TRBV20-1,-,-
TGTGCCAGCAGCCCGTCGGGGGACACTGAAGCTTTCTTT,CASSPSGDTEAFF,TRBJ1-1,TRBV7-7,few,-
TGCAGTGCTAGAGATAGGAGGAGTGGCGCCACTGAAGCTTTCTTT,CSARDRRSGATEAFF,TRBJ1-1,TRBV20-1,-,-
TGCAGTGCGGGGGACAGGAATCAGCCTCAGCATTTT,CSAGDRNQPQHF,TRBJ1-5,TRBV20-1,few,TRBD1
TGTGCCAGCAGTGGAGGCAGGGGGTCTGTTGGAGAGACCCAGTACTTC,CASSGGRGSVGETQYF,TRBJ2-5,TRBV2,-,TRBD1
TGCAGTGCTAGAGCTCGACAGGCAACTTATGAAGCTTTCTTT,CSARARQATYEAFF,TRBJ1-1,TRBV20-1,-,-
TGTGCCACCAGTGATTTAGGACAGGGGTATGTCGAGCAGTTCTTC,CATSDLGQGYVEQFF,TRBJ2-1,TRBV24-1,few,TRBD1
TGTGCCAGCAAAGCCGTGGTTTCGGGAGGCTACACCTTC,CASKAVVSGGYTF,TRBJ1-2,TRBV21-1,few,-
TGTGCCAGCAGAACAATCGGGACCCTGCATGGCTACACCTTC,CASRTIGTLHGYTF,TRBJ1-2,TRBV6-2/TRBV6-3,-,-
TGCAGTGCTAGAGATGACAGGGGGTTCTCCTATAATTCACCCCTCCACTTT,CSARDDRGFSYNSPLHF,TRBJ1-6,TRBV20-1,-,TRBD1
TGTGCCAGCGCGGCGGGGGGGAATCAAGAGACCCAGTACTTC,CASAAGGNQETQYF,TRBJ2-5,TRBV27,few,TRBD2
TGTGCCAGCAGTCTGAGAGGTGGGTACAGAGAGACCCAGTACTTC,CASSLRGGYRETQYF,TRBJ2-5,TRBV25-1,-,-